This TCR beta chain was retrieved from a study of regulatory T cells in long-lasting Graves disease. The CDR3 extends over 12 amino acids. Germline V gives CDR1 GTSNPN, CDR2 SVGIG (reference sequence). Trimming took off 2 bases at V and 7 bases at J, with 11 bases between the two ends. This clonotype was seen ten or more times. Sample time point: newly diagnosed GD, antithyroid drugs for less than 3 months. Researchers made the TCR library from RNA that was extracted from PBMCs. Sequencing libraries for TCR beta were prepared with iRepertoire HTBI primers and Arm-PCR of CDR3 regions. Via MiXCR, TCRdb re-called the multiplex PCR reads, giving one row per CDR3 protein. The sample carries about 520,000 distinct CDR3 sequences, around 12% recorded once. This sample was shared with a second study, whose subject was T cells in Graves' hyperthyroidism and ophthalmopathy.

Sequencing was performed on peripheral blood mononuclear cells (PBMCs), taken at new diagnosis, from a patient treated with antithyroid drugs. The origin of this receptor is a woman under 40 with Graves disease. V is TRBV30 and J is TRBJ1-2, with D perhaps matching TRBD1 (5 bases). Here the CDR3 reads CAWSFRDLGYTF. CDR3 bases: TGTGCCTGGAGTTTCCGGGACCTTGGCTACACCTTC.